The 5 T cell receptor beta chains below come from one sample, sequenced in a study of shared clonotypes between healthy human individuals. Produced via immunoSEQ multiplex PCR; TCRdb's table is partial and in-frame only. Among roughly 1,100,000 clones listed, about 74% were seen once. The sequenced material came from memory CD4+ T cells sorted from blood. As to subset: CD45RA-negative fraction. These receptors originate from a man aged 18 to 30 in good health.

This rearrangement joins TRBV5-1 to TRBJ2-7, with D unresolved. CDR1 is SGHRS and CDR2 is YFSETQ in the germline V gene. Deletions cut 0 bases from V and 0 bases from J, with 10 bases between. CDR3 length: 15 residues. CDR3 loop: CASSLVRFSSYEQYF. CDR3 coding DNA: TGCGCCAGCAGCTTGGTACGGTTCAGCTCCTACGAGCAGTACTTC.

CDR3 protein: CASSQSRLSVYEQYF. The DNA of the CDR3 is TGTGCCAGCAGTCAATCGAGGCTCTCCGTCTACGAGCAGTACTTC. The chain uses TRBV11-2 and TRBJ2-7; D gene unclear. This CDR3 comprises 15 residues. Deletions cut 6 bases from V and 3 bases from J, with 18 bases between. The germline V gene has CDR1 SGHAT and CDR2 FQNNGV.

The chain is built from TRBV7-6 and TRBJ1-5; D may be TRBD1 (6 bases). V gave up 3 bases and J gave up 3 bases, with 27 bases separating them. The germline V gene has CDR1 SGHVS and CDR2 FNYEAQ. The CDR3 length is 20 residues. The CDR3 bases are TGTGCCAGCAGCTTGAAACAGGGAGGGAGCACCAATATAGCCAATCAGCCCCAGCATTTT. This codes for CASSLKQGGSTNIANQPQHF.

The chain combines TRBV15 with TRBJ2-7, with D uncertain. Trimming cost V 0 bases and J 2 bases, with 5 bases left between them. CDR3 length equals 13 residues. CDR1 and CDR2 from the germline V gene are LNHNV and YYDKDF (reference sequence). The CDR3 DNA is TGTGCCACCAGCAGAGATCTGCCCTACGAGCAGTACTTC. Translated: CATSRDLPYEQYF. Drawing the rest from reference TRBV15 and TRBJ2-7, the complete variable domain is DAMVIQNPRYQVTQFGKPVTLSCSQTLNHNVMYWYQQKSSQAPKLLFHYYDKDFNNEADTPDNFQSRRPNTSFCFLDIRSPGLGDTAMYLCATSRDLPYEQYFGPGTRLTVT.

The chain couples TRBV4-2 to TRBJ2-6; TRBD1 agrees at 8 bases. Germline CDR1 is LGHNA and CDR2 is YNFKEQ. J gave up 4 bases and V 0 bases, and 8 bases lay outside the gene matches. This CDR3 contains 18 residues. The CDR3 sequence is CASSQDGQGARGANVLTF. As DNA, the CDR3 is TGTGCCAGCAGCCAAGATGGCCAGGGGGCGCGAGGGGCCAACGTCCTGACTTTC.